This T cell receptor beta chain was retrieved from a study of technical replicates of blood from a handful of donors. Assay: immunoSEQ multiplex PCR; the TCRdb copy retains only in-frame clones and omits some. The sample consists of more than 55,000 clones, around nine tenths of them appearing once. V dropped 3 bases and J dropped 4; count of bases not matched to a gene: 7. CDR3 size: 15 residues. Germline CDR1 LNHDA, CDR2 SQIVND (reference sequence). V gene TRBV19 combines with J gene TRBJ2-7, with 9 bases identical to TRBD1. Material for sequencing was T cells isolated from PBMCs. This TCR came from a human donor in good health. The CDR3 reads CASSIRGTGLYEQYF. CDR3 DNA sequence: TGTGCCAGTAGTATCCGGGGGACAGGGTTATACGAGCAGTACTTC.